Sequencing of this T cell receptor beta chain was carried out in a study of blood T cell repertoires in COVID-19. In the study overall: Spain, Italy and the United States supplied samples that represented acute and convalescent COVID-19.

Germline CDR1 and CDR2: ENHRY and SYGVKD. This CDR3 is built from 14 residues. The V and J ends lost 4 bases and 1 base respectively, with 10 bases between them. Source study methods: Nucleated cell counts were estimated from reference gene primer amplification. Some clones are missing from TCRdb's copy, which holds only in-frame ones; the method was immunoSEQ multiplex PCR. V, J and clone size reflect that table, while D and trimming were determined from the DNA. The data contain fewer than 70,000 clones, roughly nine tenths of them singletons. Sequencing used peripheral blood. The rearrangement links TRBV10-3 to TRBJ1-1; no clear D. The origin of this receptor is a woman in her seventies with active COVID-19. The CDR3 DNA sequence: TGTGCCATCAGTGGTGAGGGAGGGAACACTGAAGCTTTCTTT. This encodes CAISGEGGNTEAFF.